This T cell receptor beta chain was recorded in a study of blood T cell repertoires in COVID-19. Overall study: Samples came from the United States, Italy and Spain, spanning acute and convalescent COVID-19. PBMCs, B-cell-depleted T cells, or T cells were the source of the cDNA or gDNA that made up the material.

V lost 9 bases, J lost 6 bases, and 14 bases lay in between. There are 13 residues in the CDR3. Germline V lookup: CDR1 KGHDR, CDR2 SFDVKD. In the study's own analysis: It was from reference gene primer amplification that nucleated cell counts were estimated. Libraries were prepared by immunoSEQ multiplex PCR; TCRdb keeps only in-frame clonotypes and omits some of them. That table is the source of V, J and clone size, and D and trimming were worked out from the DNA. The sample includes some 180,000 clones, more than 70% of them seen just once. The chain has TRBV24-1 and TRBJ1-5; perhaps TRBD1 as D (6 bases). The receptor's source is a woman aged 55-69 years with acute or convalescent COVID-19. Sequencing input: peripheral blood. CDR3 in amino acids: CATQGTVGQPQHF. CDR3 in DNA: TGTGCCACCCAGGGGACGGTTGGTCAGCCCCAGCATTTT.